This T cell receptor beta chain emerged from a study of post-analysis software for immune sequencing data. The CDR3 spans 14 residues. V trimming: 5 bases; J trimming: 0 bases; junction bases outside the gene matches: 4. Per the germline V gene, CDR1 is SEHNR and CDR2 is FQNEAQ (reference sequence). Unique molecular identifiers featured in each of the TCR beta cDNA libraries. One entry per CDR3 protein, called by TCRdb with MiXCR from the PCR reads. The sample includes roughly 650,000 distinct CDR3 sequences, roughly three fifths seen only once; the top ten take approximately 11%. A remark on this clonotype: Its antigen is currently unknown.

General study findings and limits: In patients, about 5 TRBV segments were more frequent than in controls, with TRBV5-6, TRBV5-1 and TRBV20-1 among them. Pronounced co-clustering by F measure was evident among identically batched samples.

The chain recombines TRBV7-9 with TRBJ2-7, with 7 bases lining up with TRBD2. The clonotype originates from a girl aged 2-15 years with multiple sclerosis. Sequencing was carried out using blood. CDR3 sequence: CASSLTSVSYEQYF. The CDR3 coding sequence is TGTGCCAGCAGCCTCACTAGCGTCTCCTACGAGCAGTACTTC. Supplemented by reference TRBV7-9 and TRBJ2-7, the full variable domain reads DTGVSQNPRHKITKRGQNVTFRCDPISEHNRLYWYRQTLGQGPEFLTYFQNEAQLEKSRLLSDRFSAERPKGSFSTLEIQRTEQGDSAMYLCASSLTSVSYEQYFGPGTRLTVT.